This entry is about one T cell receptor (beta chain). The data originate from a study of blood T cell repertoires in COVID-19. TCRdb's copy holds only in-frame clones and misses some; the assay was immunoSEQ multiplex PCR. The table shows 350,000 to 500,000 clones, with 88% occurring only once. Participants, about 18 to 100 years old, spanned fewer than 30 US areas. This CDR3 region has 16 residues. The V gene's germline CDR1 is PRHDT and CDR2 FYEKMQ (reference sequence). V trimming: 0 bases; J trimming: 1 base; junction bases outside the gene matches: 0. Input material: PBMCs or T cells enriched from blood (not recorded which). This receptor was obtained from a woman aged 18 to 35 who had been exposed to COVID-19. The V gene is TRBV13, the J gene TRBJ2-2; 9 positions match TRBD2. CDR3 amino acids: CASSLGLAGNTGELFF. In nucleotides, the CDR3 is TGTGCCAGCAGCTTAGGACTAGCGGGGAACACCGGGGAGCTGTTTTTT.